Listed below are T cell receptor beta chains from one sample, sequenced in a study of T cell responses to AZD1222 COVID-19 vaccine. The data were produced by immunoSEQ multiplex PCR, yet TCRdb's version contains in-frame clones alone and is incomplete. This table holds 140,000 or so clones, roughly 86% found once. The material sequenced was peripheral blood, taken 28 days after the second dose of the MenACWY control vaccine. These receptors all stem from an adult who received the MenACWY meningococcal vaccine as a control. Both conserved end residues are part of each CDR3. Each record gives: D gene, J gene, clone size, V gene, CDR3 length, CDR3 protein, CDR3 DNA. D genes are given only for firm matches. Clone size is not always given. Where it is, it says once, few, many or a class for expanded clones.

D: NA; J: TRBJ2-1; size: NA; V: TRBV5-4; length: 14; CDR3: CASSKPQTLREQFF; DNA: TGTGCCAGCAGCAAGCCCCAAACTCTCAGGGAGCAGTTCTTC
D: NA; J: TRBJ1-5; size: NA; V: TRBV10-3; length: 14; CDR3: CAISDQGTGQPQHF; DNA: TGTGCCATCAGTGACCAGGGGACCGGTCAGCCCCAGCATTTT
D: TRBD1; J: TRBJ2-1; size: NA; V: TRBV11-2; length: 15; CDR3: CASSFPRQGANEQFF; DNA: TGTGCCAGCAGCTTCCCCCGACAGGGGGCGAATGAGCAGTTCTTC
D: NA; J: TRBJ1-4; size: NA; V: TRBV7-9; length: 15; CDR3: CASSPGWESNEKLFF; DNA: TGTGCCAGCAGCCCCGGCTGGGAATCTAATGAAAAACTGTTTTTT
D: NA; J: TRBJ2-1; size: NA; V: TRBV18; length: 15; CDR3: CASSPPTGRASEQFF; DNA: TGTGCCAGCTCACCACCTACAGGGCGCGCCTCTGAGCAGTTCTTC
D: TRBD1; J: TRBJ2-1; size: NA; V: TRBV11-2; length: 15; CDR3: CASWDRGSRRVEQFF; DNA: TGTGCCAGCTGGGACAGGGGAAGCAGGAGAGTTGAGCAGTTCTTC
D: TRBD2; J: TRBJ2-3; size: NA; V: TRBV5-1; length: 15; CDR3: CASSSGGLAGDTQYF; DNA: TGCGCCAGCAGCTCGGGGGGACTAGCGGGAGATACGCAGTATTTT
D: NA; J: TRBJ2-1; size: NA; V: TRBV5-1; length: 16; CDR3: CASSLASSSLYNEQFF; DNA: TGCGCCAGCAGCTTGGCCTCTAGCAGTCTCTACAATGAGCAGTTCTTC
D: NA; J: TRBJ1-2; size: NA; V: TRBV28; length: 13; CDR3: CASSSGTAYGYTF; DNA: TGTGCCAGCAGTTCCGGGACTGCCTATGGCTACACCTTC
D: NA; J: TRBJ2-7; size: NA; V: TRBV30; length: 11; CDR3: CATQEMGEQYF; DNA: TGTGCCACACAAGAGATGGGCGAGCAGTACTTC
D: TRBD1; J: TRBJ1-1; size: NA; V: TRBV10-3; length: 15; CDR3: CAITPGTGNNTEAFF; DNA: TGTGCCATCACCCCTGGGACAGGGAATAACACTGAAGCTTTCTTT
D: TRBD2; J: TRBJ2-1; size: NA; V: TRBV7-9; length: 17; CDR3: CASSLGAAGGSYNEQFF; DNA: TGTGCCAGCAGCTTGGGGGCGGCGGGGGGCTCCTACAATGAGCAGTTCTTC
D: TRBD1; J: TRBJ1-2; size: NA; V: TRBV9; length: 14; CDR3: CASSVATGGIGYTF; DNA: TGTGCCAGCAGCGTAGCGACAGGGGGCATAGGCTACACCTTC
D: TRBD1; J: TRBJ2-3; size: NA; V: TRBV19; length: 15; CDR3: CASSSTGLRTDTQYF; DNA: TGTGCCAGTAGTTCGACAGGGTTAAGGACAGATACGCAGTATTTT
D: NA; J: TRBJ2-3; size: NA; V: TRBV29-1; length: 13; CDR3: CSAIGVGTDTQYF; DNA: TGCAGCGCGATAGGCGTGGGCACAGATACGCAGTATTTT
D: NA; J: TRBJ1-3; size: NA; V: TRBV7-9; length: 14; CDR3: CASSLEDQGNTIYF; DNA: TGTGCCAGCAGCTTAGAGGACCAAGGCAACACCATATATTTT
D: NA; J: TRBJ2-4; size: NA; V: TRBV4-1; length: 19; CDR3: CASSQDRVGGLIAKNIQYF; DNA: TGCGCCAGCAGCCAAGATCGGGTGGGGGGACTTATAGCCAAAAACATTCAGTACTTC
D: NA; J: TRBJ2-1; size: few; V: TRBV18; length: 16; CDR3: CASSPNQARSYNEQFF; DNA: TGTGCCAGCTCACCAAATCAAGCCCGATCTTACAATGAGCAGTTCTTC
D: NA; J: TRBJ2-7; size: NA; V: TRBV6-2/TRBV6-3; length: 14; CDR3: CASSTGSNIHEQYF; DNA: TGTGCCAGCAGCACCGGGTCGAACATCCACGAGCAGTACTTC
D: NA; J: TRBJ2-1; size: NA; V: TRBV27; length: 15; CDR3: CASVKSMGGPGEQFF; DNA: TGTGCCAGCGTTAAGAGTATGGGGGGGCCGGGTGAGCAGTTCTTC
D: NA; J: TRBJ1-2; size: NA; V: TRBV30; length: 12; CDR3: CAWSAAAYGYTF; DNA: TGTGCCTGGAGTGCCGCAGCCTATGGCTACACCTTC
D: TRBD1; J: TRBJ1-1; size: NA; V: TRBV5-1; length: 17; CDR3: CASSFSGTGSGNTEAFF; DNA: TGCGCCAGCAGCTTTTCCGGGACAGGGAGTGGAAACACTGAAGCTTTCTTT
D: NA; J: TRBJ1-3; size: NA; V: TRBV6-5; length: 15; CDR3: CASSLTVDSGNTIYF; DNA: TGTGCCAGCAGTTTGACAGTTGACTCTGGAAACACCATATATTTT
D: NA; J: TRBJ1-2; size: NA; V: TRBV7-3; length: 14; CDR3: CASSLNRAYDGYTF; DNA: TGTGCCAGCAGCTTAAACAGGGCCTATGATGGCTACACCTTC
D: NA; J: TRBJ2-5; size: few; V: TRBV5-4; length: 15; CDR3: CASSLRARGDETQYF; DNA: TGTGCCAGCAGCTTGCGAGCAAGGGGGGATGAGACCCAGTACTTC
D: TRBD1; J: TRBJ2-2; size: NA; V: TRBV4-1; length: 17; CDR3: CASSQRGQGENTGELFF; DNA: TGCGCCAGCAGCCAAAGGGGACAGGGGGAGAACACCGGGGAGCTGTTTTTT
D: NA; J: TRBJ1-2; size: NA; V: TRBV14; length: 17; CDR3: CASSQDMGPGDHYGYTF; DNA: TGTGCCAGCAGCCAAGATATGGGACCGGGGGACCACTATGGCTACACCTTC
D: NA; J: TRBJ1-4; size: NA; V: TRBV9; length: 15; CDR3: CASSVAPATNEKLFF; DNA: TGTGCCAGCAGCGTAGCTCCTGCAACTAATGAAAAACTGTTTTTT
D: NA; J: TRBJ2-1; size: NA; V: TRBV12-5; length: 15; CDR3: CASGWIALGFNEQFF; DNA: TGTGCTAGTGGTTGGATAGCTCTGGGGTTTAATGAGCAGTTCTTC
D: NA; J: TRBJ2-7; size: NA; V: TRBV21-1; length: 13; CDR3: CASTGTRTYEQYF; DNA: TGTGCCAGCACCGGGACCAGGACCTACGAGCAGTACTTC
D: NA; J: TRBJ1-1; size: NA; V: TRBV5-4; length: 12; CDR3: CASTDLNTEAFF; DNA: TGTGCCAGCACCGACTTGAACACTGAAGCTTTCTTT
D: NA; J: TRBJ1-1; size: NA; V: TRBV19; length: 11; CDR3: CATSGPPEAFF; DNA: TGTGCCACTAGTGGGCCACCTGAAGCTTTCTTT
D: TRBD1; J: TRBJ1-6; size: NA; V: TRBV11-3; length: 17; CDR3: CASSLSPMPRGLSPLHF; DNA: TGTGCCAGCAGCCTAAGCCCCATGCCCAGGGGGCTATCACCCCTCCACTTT
D: NA; J: TRBJ2-2; size: NA; V: TRBV6-5; length: 15; CDR3: CASRPRALNTGELFF; DNA: TGTGCCAGTCGACCAAGGGCCCTTAACACCGGGGAGCTGTTTTTT
D: TRBD2; J: TRBJ2-2; size: few; V: TRBV5-6; length: 13; CDR3: CASSPGGAAELFF; DNA: TGTGCCAGCAGCCCGGGGGGAGCGGCGGAGCTGTTTTTT
D: NA; J: TRBJ2-3; size: NA; V: TRBV6-1; length: 14; CDR3: CASSESGWTDTQYF; DNA: TGTGCCAGCAGTGAATCCGGGTGGACAGATACGCAGTATTTT
D: NA; J: TRBJ1-6; size: NA; V: TRBV12-3/TRBV12-4; length: 11; CDR3: CASSFGSKTHF; DNA: TGTGCCAGCAGTTTCGGGTCAAAGACCCACTTT
D: TRBD2; J: TRBJ2-1; size: NA; V: TRBV5-1; length: 16; CDR3: CASSLLASGQYNEQFF; DNA: TGCGCCAGCAGCTTGTTGGCTAGCGGGCAATACAATGAGCAGTTCTTC
D: NA; J: TRBJ1-5; size: NA; V: TRBV30; length: 13; CDR3: CAWSLGGAQPQHF; DNA: TGTGCCTGGAGTTTGGGGGGAGCTCAGCCCCAGCATTTT
D: TRBD2; J: TRBJ2-1; size: once; V: TRBV28; length: 17; CDR3: CASSPNPGLANLDEQFF; DNA: TGTGCCAGCAGTCCGAATCCGGGACTAGCAAATTTGGATGAGCAGTTCTTC
D: NA; J: TRBJ2-5; size: once; V: TRBV5-1; length: 12; CDR3: CASRENQETQYF; DNA: TGCGCCAGCCGGGAAAACCAAGAGACCCAGTACTTC
D: TRBD1; J: TRBJ2-3; size: NA; V: TRBV20-1; length: 14; CDR3: CSASEGTDTDTQYF; DNA: TGCAGTGCTAGTGAGGGGACAGACACAGATACGCAGTATTTT
D: NA; J: TRBJ2-2; size: NA; V: TRBV6-2/TRBV6-3; length: 15; CDR3: CASSYSTGRDGELFF; DNA: TGTGCCAGCAGTTACTCGACCGGGCGGGACGGGGAGCTGTTTTTT
D: NA; J: TRBJ1-4; size: once; V: TRBV6-5; length: 16; CDR3: CASSYSQGRTNEKLFF; DNA: TGTGCCAGCAGTTATTCCCAGGGCAGGACTAATGAAAAACTGTTTTTT
D: NA; J: TRBJ1-2; size: NA; V: TRBV29-1; length: 13; CDR3: CSVEARRPEGYTF; DNA: TGCAGCGTTGAAGCTCGCAGGCCGGAGGGCTACACCTTC
D: NA; J: TRBJ1-1; size: NA; V: TRBV12-3/TRBV12-4; length: 13; CDR3: CASSFGKGNAAFF; DNA: TGTGCCAGCAGTTTCGGAAAGGGGAACGCGGCTTTCTTT
D: NA; J: TRBJ2-7; size: NA; V: TRBV6-1; length: 14; CDR3: CASSEAWGAYEQYF; DNA: TGTGCCAGCAGTGAAGCGTGGGGTGCCTACGAGCAGTACTTC
D: TRBD2; J: TRBJ2-7; size: NA; V: TRBV6-6; length: 14; CDR3: CASRFGLAGGEEYF; DNA: TGTGCCAGCAGATTCGGACTAGCGGGAGGGGAGGAGTACTTC
D: TRBD1; J: TRBJ2-2; size: once; V: TRBV19; length: 13; CDR3: CASRGTGAGELFF; DNA: TGTGCCAGCCGGGGGACAGGGGCCGGGGAGCTGTTTTTT
D: NA; J: TRBJ2-3; size: NA; V: TRBV4-3; length: 14; CDR3: CASSQGETPDTQYF; DNA: TGCGCCAGCAGCCAGGGGGAGACCCCAGATACGCAGTATTTT
D: NA; J: TRBJ2-1; size: NA; V: TRBV6-5; length: 13; CDR3: CATVGQGYNEQFF; DNA: TGTGCCACCGTGGGGCAGGGTTACAATGAGCAGTTCTTC
D: TRBD1; J: TRBJ1-1; size: NA; V: TRBV6-6; length: 15; CDR3: CASRGRQGIDTEAFF; DNA: TGTGCCAGCAGAGGGAGACAGGGAATAGACACTGAAGCTTTCTTT
D: NA; J: TRBJ1-2; size: NA; V: TRBV29-1; length: 14; CDR3: CSVGLDGGNYGYTF; DNA: TGCAGCGTTGGTCTGGACGGTGGGAACTATGGCTACACCTTC
D: NA; J: TRBJ1-5; size: NA; V: TRBV9; length: 15; CDR3: CASSAEGRTDQPQHF; DNA: TGTGCCAGCAGCGCGGAGGGCAGGACAGATCAGCCCCAGCATTTT
D: TRBD2; J: TRBJ2-1; size: NA; V: TRBV4-3; length: 16; CDR3: CASSQVFSGAYNEQFF; DNA: TGCGCCAGCAGCCAAGTCTTTAGCGGGGCTTACAATGAGCAGTTCTTC
D: NA; J: TRBJ1-4; size: NA; V: TRBV19; length: 15; CDR3: CASSPLGRFNEKLFF; DNA: TGTGCCAGTAGTCCCCTCGGGAGATTCAATGAAAAACTGTTTTTT
D: NA; J: TRBJ1-6; size: NA; V: TRBV5-1; length: 16; CDR3: CASSLTVRQFNSPLHF; DNA: TGCGCCAGCAGCTTGACAGTGAGACAATTTAATTCACCCCTCCACTTT
D: NA; J: TRBJ1-1; size: few; V: TRBV20-1; length: 11; CDR3: CSADLDTEAFF; DNA: TGCAGTGCAGATCTGGACACTGAAGCTTTCTTT
D: NA; J: TRBJ2-3; size: NA; V: TRBV29-1; length: 16; CDR3: CSVEDLTGSQKATQYF; DNA: TGCAGCGTTGAAGACCTTACAGGGTCCCAAAAGGCTACGCAGTATTTT